These 25 T cell receptor beta chains share one sample of origin, sequenced in a study of cytomegalovirus exposure and HLA in healthy donors. Primers: 60 Vbeta forward and 13 Jbeta reverse. Measured with immunoSEQ multiplex PCR; TCRdb has only the in-frame clones, and not every one. The sample records some 33,000 clones, more than 60% being singletons. The sequenced sample consisted of PBMCs. Every receptor here comes from a man in his forties or fifties in good health and CMV-seropositive.

This clone was observed a single time. The V and J genes are TRBV15 and TRBJ2-1; possible D gene TRBD2, 5 bases. CDR3 size: 15 residues. CDR1 and CDR2 (germline): LNHNV, YYDKDF (reference sequence). V was trimmed by 3 bases and J by 6 bases, leaving 15 bases between them. CDR3 in DNA: TGTGCCACCAGCAGCGGGAACGGCCTCGGCAATGAGCAGTTCTTC. Translating it yields CATSSGNGLGNEQFF.

The table lists this clone with a few counts. The chain is built from TRBV4-3 and TRBJ2-3; D uncertain. This CDR3 region has 15 residues. Trimming pared 5 bases from V and 6 bases from J, leaving 18 bases between. Germline-derived CDR1 and CDR2 are LGHNA and YSLEER. The CDR3 region is CASSSQGLRPDTQYF. The CDR3 coding sequence is TGCGCCAGCAGCAGCCAAGGATTGAGGCCGGATACGCAGTATTTT.

The chain is built from TRBV6-6 and TRBJ1-2; weak D call: TRBD1 (6 bases). Per germline, CDR1 MNHNY and CDR2 SVGAGI (reference sequence). This CDR3 contains 14 residues. V gave up 1 base and J gave up 4 bases, with 10 bases separating them. CDR3 DNA sequence: TGTGCCAGCAGTTACTACAGGGTCGGCTATGGCTACACCTTC. This gives the protein CASSYYRVGYGYTF.

On this clone itself: The sample has other DNA sequences that encode this CDR3 too. The chain combines TRBV29-1 with TRBJ1-4; D is possibly TRBD1 (6 bases). Trimming pared 6 bases from V and 11 bases from J, leaving 10 bases between. Germline values: CDR1 SQVTM, CDR2 ANQGSEA. The CDR3 covers 10 residues. CDR3 sequence reads: CSVRQEKLFF. CDR3 DNA: TGCAGCGTCCGACAGGAGAAACTGTTTTTT.

The sample holds a few counts of this clone. The V and J genes are TRBV28 and TRBJ1-2; 7 bases fit TRBD1. With 2 bases clipped from V and 2 bases from J, the junction kept 8 bases outside the gene matches. The CDR3 covers 16 residues. Germline lookup yields CDR1 MDHEN and CDR2 SYDVKM. The CDR3 DNA reads TGTGCCAGCAGTTTAGGGGTGGTACAGGGGAACTATGGCTACACCTTC. This translates into CASSLGVVQGNYGYTF.

This clone appeared a few times. The V and J genes are TRBV7-8 and TRBJ1-1; D possibly corresponds to TRBD1 (6 bases). Trimming took off 5 bases at V and 8 bases at J, with 15 bases between the two ends. CDR1 SGHVS and CDR2 FQNEAQ come from the germline V gene. The CDR3 length is 13 residues. For the CDR3, the DNA is TGTGCCAGCAGCAACCGACAGGTCTCGGAAGCTTTCTTT. This encodes CASSNRQVSEAFF.

The chain couples TRBV6-6 to TRBJ1-5; possibly TRBD1 for D (6 bases). Per germline, CDR1 MNHNY and CDR2 SVGAGI (reference sequence). V shed 5 bases and J shed 4 bases, with 12 bases lying between them. The CDR3 contains 14 residues. CDR3 sequence reads: CASSNRVGNQPQHF. In DNA form, the CDR3 reads TGTGCCAGCAGTAACAGGGTCGGGAATCAGCCCCAGCATTTT.

Here the CDR3 reads CASSEGLRGTGYTF. For the CDR3, the DNA is TGTGCCAGCAGTGAGGGACTTCGTGGGACTGGCTACACCTTC. This chain joins TRBV28 and TRBJ1-2; D perhaps matches TRBD1 (5 bases). Trimming removed 5 bases from V and 7 bases from J, with 17 bases in between. Germline CDR1 reads MDHEN; CDR2 reads SYDVKM. There are 14 residues in the CDR3.

This clone was seen only a few times. The chain couples TRBV5-1 to TRBJ2-5, with D unresolved. CDR3 length: 14 residues. With 3 bases removed from V and 2 bases from J, the gap between germline ends came to 11 bases. Germline V gene sequence: CDR1 SGHRS, CDR2 YFSETQ. The CDR3, as DNA: TGCGCCAGCAGCTCCCTACTACTACAAGAGACCCAGTACTTC. This translates into CASSSLLLQETQYF.

This chain connects TRBV5-1 to TRBJ2-7, with D tentatively TRBD2 (5 bases). CDR3 length: 14 amino acids. In germline, CDR1 is SGHRS, CDR2 YFSETQ. Between the trimmed V and J ends, which lost 4 bases and 0 bases, there was a span of 11 bases. The CDR3 sequence is CASSVADFSYEQYF. The CDR3 bases are TGCGCCAGCAGCGTTGCGGACTTCTCCTACGAGCAGTACTTC. The whole variable domain, filled in from reference TRBV5-1 and TRBJ2-7, reads KAGVTQTPRYLIKTRGQQVTLSCSPISGHRSVSWYQQTPGQGLQFLFEYFSETQRNKGNFPGRFSGRQFSNSRSEMNVSTLELGDSALYLCASSVADFSYEQYFGPGTRLTVT.

This chain uses TRBV7-2 with TRBJ2-3; perhaps TRBD2 as D (5 bases). V gave up 2 bases and J gave up 0 bases, with 9 bases separating them. This CDR3 spans 15 amino acids. Germline-derived CDR1 and CDR2 are SGHTA and FQGNSA. The CDR3: CASSLYSASTDTQYF. The CDR3 DNA reads TGTGCCAGCAGCTTATATAGCGCCAGCACAGATACGCAGTATTTT.

J is TRBJ1-5 and V is TRBV29-1, with D possibly matching TRBD1 (6 bases). CDR1 SQVTM and CDR2 ANQGSEA come from the germline V gene. CDR3 length: 13 amino acids. V shed 6 bases and J shed 3 bases, with 12 bases lying between them. The CDR3 DNA sequence: TGCAGCGTGGCAGGGGCGATCAATCAGCCCCAGCATTTT. This gives the protein CSVAGAINQPQHF.

The V gene is TRBV28, the J gene TRBJ1-1; a weak D match, TRBD1 (6 bases). This CDR3 has 17 amino acids. Germline V CDR1 and CDR2: MDHEN, SYDVKM. The V end was cut by 3 bases, the J end by 0 bases, with 17 bases between. CDR3 amino acids: CASSLLGALEMNTEAFF. CDR3 coding DNA: TGTGCCAGCAGTTTGTTGGGGGCACTGGAGATGAACACTGAAGCTTTCTTT.

The rearrangement uses TRBV28 and TRBJ2-7; no firm D call. The CDR3 extends over 12 amino acids. The V end lost 7 bases, the J end lost 4 bases, and 11 bases lay between the germline ends. Germline V gives CDR1 MDHEN, CDR2 SYDVKM. The CDR3 DNA sequence: TGTGCCAGCAATCTTAATAATTACGAGCAGTACTTC. Protein: CASNLNNYEQYF.

This chain joins TRBV2 and TRBJ2-7, with D possibly being TRBD2 (6 bases). Per germline, CDR1 SNHLY and CDR2 FYNNEI. The CDR3 has 14 amino acids. V shed 5 bases and J shed 2 bases, with 13 bases lying between them. CDR3 in DNA: TGTGCCAGCAGTTTAGGGACTGGCACCTACGAGCAGTACTTC. This encodes CASSLGTGTYEQYF.

This clone was detected only once. V gene TRBV5-1 combines with J gene TRBJ2-7; 7 bases are shared with TRBD2. The CDR3 is 14 residues long. V was pared by 2 bases and J by 2 bases, with 4 bases of the junction left unmatched. From germline, CDR1 is SGHRS and CDR2 YFSETQ. CDR3 protein: CASSFTSATYEQYF. For the CDR3, the DNA is TGCGCCAGCAGCTTCACTAGCGCGACCTACGAGCAGTACTTC.

The chain carries TRBV28 and TRBJ2-5; D not certain. The germline CDR1 and CDR2 sequences are MDHEN and SYDVKM. CDR3 size: 11 residues. V was shortened by 5 bases and J by 7 bases, with 8 bases between the two germline ends. The CDR3, as DNA: TGTGCCAGCAGTGGTCCGGGGACCCAGTACTTC. Translating gives CASSGPGTQYF.

The chain employs TRBV6-1 and TRBJ2-7; 8 bases align to TRBD2. Looked up from germline, CDR1 is MNHNS and CDR2 is SASEGT. The CDR3 is 16 amino acids. Trimming took 4 bases from V and 0 from J; bases not matched to a gene: 8. CDR3 loop: CASSAPSGRLSYEQYF. The CDR3 region has the DNA TGTGCCAGCAGTGCGCCTAGCGGGCGGCTCTCCTACGAGCAGTACTTC.

In the case of this clone: In the same sample, other DNA sequences code for this CDR3. DNA for the CDR3: TGTGCCAGCAGCTTAGACACGTACAATGAGCAGTTCTTC. It yields the protein CASSLDTYNEQFF. The chain carries TRBV5-6 and TRBJ2-1, with unresolved D. V was cut by 2 bases and J by 4 bases, with 7 bases left in between. CDR1 SGHDT and CDR2 YYEEEE come from the germline V gene. CDR3 length: 13 amino acids.

In this sample, this clone turned up a few times. The chain joins TRBV4-2 to TRBJ2-3; a possible D gene is TRBD2 (6 bases). Trimming removed 2 bases from V and 0 bases from J, with 9 bases in between. CDR3 size: 15 residues. Germline CDR1 is LGHNA and CDR2 is YNFKEQ. The CDR3 DNA is TGTGCCAGCAGCCAACTAAGCGGGAGCACAGATACGCAGTATTTT. Amino acids: CASSQLSGSTDTQYF.

This rearrangement joins TRBV23-1 to TRBJ1-1; 7 positions match TRBD1. TRBV23-1 is filed as an ORF, its function uncertain. The trim removed 4 bases at V and 5 bases at J, leaving 7 bases unmatched. The CDR3 length is 14 residues. CDR3 in amino acids: CASSLTTGSTEAFF. The CDR3 DNA is TGCGCCAGCAGTCTAACGACAGGGAGTACTGAAGCTTTCTTT.

The chain carries TRBV6-1 and TRBJ2-2; a possible D gene is TRBD1 (6 bases). The CDR3 is 13 residues long. Between the trimmed V and J ends, which lost 5 bases and 7 bases, there was a span of 11 bases. Germline V CDR1 and CDR2: MNHNS, SASEGT. In DNA, the CDR3 is TGTGCCAGCAGTTCCCAGGGGCACGGGGAGCTGTTTTTT. Translated: CASSSQGHGELFF.

The chain recombines TRBV14 with TRBJ2-7, with D hard to call. V was shortened by 2 bases and J by 4 bases, with 9 bases between the two germline ends. Germline lookup yields CDR1 SGHDN and CDR2 FVKESK. The CDR3 contains 13 residues. The CDR3 bases are TGTGCCAGCAGCCAAACCGGGTTGTACGAGCAGTACTTC. This gives the protein CASSQTGLYEQYF.

The chain links TRBV9 to TRBJ1-3; D is undetermined. Trimming took off 3 bases at V and 3 bases at J, with 7 bases between the two ends. The germline CDR1 and CDR2 sequences are SGDLS and YYNGEE. This CDR3 is 13 amino acids long. The CDR3 DNA sequence: TGTGCCAGCAGCGATTCGGGTGGAAACACCATATATTTT. Its protein product is CASSDSGGNTIYF.

This clone was detected only a few times. The CDR3 nucleotides are TGTGCCAGCAGCGTAGGGGGGGGGACGGAGAAACTGTTTTTT. Amino acid sequence: CASSVGGGTEKLFF. The V gene is TRBV9, the J gene TRBJ1-4; TRBD1 might be the D (5 bases). V shed 0 bases and J shed 11 bases, with 14 bases lying between them. The CDR3 totals 14 residues. Looked up from germline, CDR1 is SGDLS and CDR2 is YYNGEE.